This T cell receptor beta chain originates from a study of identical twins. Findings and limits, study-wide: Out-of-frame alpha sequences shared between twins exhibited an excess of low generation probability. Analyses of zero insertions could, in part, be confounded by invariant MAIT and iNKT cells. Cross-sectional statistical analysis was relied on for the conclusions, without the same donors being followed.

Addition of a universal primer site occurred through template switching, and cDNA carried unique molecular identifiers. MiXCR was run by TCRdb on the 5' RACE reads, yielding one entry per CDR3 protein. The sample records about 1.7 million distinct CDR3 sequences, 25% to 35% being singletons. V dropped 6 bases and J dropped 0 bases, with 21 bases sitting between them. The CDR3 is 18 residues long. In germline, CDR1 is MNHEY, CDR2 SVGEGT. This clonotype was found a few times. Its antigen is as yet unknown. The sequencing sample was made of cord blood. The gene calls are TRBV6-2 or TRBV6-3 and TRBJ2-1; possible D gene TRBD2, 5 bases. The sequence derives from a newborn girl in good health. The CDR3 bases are TGTGCCAGCAGAGTCGGGCCTAGCCTTAAGTTCTCCTACAATGAGCAGTTCTTC. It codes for CASRVGPSLKFSYNEQFF.